This T cell receptor (beta chain) was recorded in a study of cytomegalovirus exposure and HLA in healthy donors. Germline loops: CDR1 SGDLS, CDR2 YYNGEE. Between the trimmed V and J ends, which lost 4 bases and 1 base, there was a span of 17 bases. The CDR3 extends over 16 amino acids. Clones were read by immunoSEQ multiplex PCR, and TCRdb kept only the in-frame ones, dropping some. The table records roughly 300,000 clones, approximately 86% of them present only once. The table lists this clone with a count of one. V usage is TRBV9 and J usage is TRBJ2-5; perhaps D is TRBD1 or TRBD2 (5 bases each). This sequence originates from a woman aged 25 to 45 in good health and CMV-seropositive. The sample was PBMCs. The CDR3 reads CASSRGGGGGQETQYF. CDR3 in DNA: TGTGCCAGCAGCCGAGGAGGCGGTGGGGGCCAAGAGACCCAGTACTTC.